These T cell receptor beta chains were read from a single sample in a study of graft-versus-host responses after intestinal transplantation. The repertoire was sequenced with immunoSEQ multiplex PCR; TCRdb's copy has only in-frame clones and lacks some. This sample has about 20,000 clones; around 78% occur once, and the top ten carry roughly 3%. The sequenced sample was ileum tissue, obtained 12 days after intestinal transplant. The receptor source for this set is a human patient who received an intestinal transplant, so some T cells may come from the graft donor. Both conserved end residues are part of each CDR3. D genes are given only for firm matches. Expanded clones are given a class, and other clones once, few, many or no size at all.

D gene	clone size	V gene	J gene	CDR3 length	CDR3 DNA	CDR3 protein
-	-	TRBV28	TRBJ1-1	12	TGTGCCAGCAGTTTGCGGGGCACTGAAGCTTTCTTT	CASSLRGTEAFF
-	-	TRBV7-2	TRBJ2-3	13	TGTGCCAGCAGCTCGAACCCGGCAGATACGCAGTATTTT	CASSSNPADTQYF
-	-	TRBV7-9	TRBJ1-2	12	TGTGCCAGCAGCCGTGAGGTATATGGCTACACCTTC	CASSREVYGYTF
-	-	TRBV20-1	TRBJ1-1	9	TGCAGTGTCACAGGTTGGGCTTTCTTT	CSVTGWAFF
TRBD2	-	TRBV9	TRBJ2-3	16	TGTGCCAGCAGCGTAGGGGCGGGAGGGGGCACAGATACGCAGTATTTT	CASSVGAGGGTDTQYF
-	-	TRBV15	TRBJ1-2	15	TGTGCCACCAGCAGAGATCAATCAACAACCTATGGCTACACCTTC	CATSRDQSTTYGYTF
TRBD2	-	TRBV6-1	TRBJ2-7	13	TGTGCCAGCATGCGGGACTATCACTACGAGCAGTACTTC	CASMRDYHYEQYF
-	-	TRBV10-2	TRBJ2-7	11	TGCGCCAGCGGTTCCGGCTACGAGCAGTACTTC	CASGSGYEQYF
TRBD1	-	TRBV11-2	TRBJ1-1	18	TGTGCCAGCAGCTCGGGACAGGGGTGGGGAAGGGAAAACACTGAAGCTTTCTTT	CASSSGQGWGRENTEAFF
-	medium-sized	TRBV7-5	TRBJ1-1	11	TGTGCCAGAAGTAACGGGAAAGGAGCTTTCTTT	CARSNGKGAFF
TRBD2	-	TRBV27	TRBJ2-2	16	TGTGCCAGCAGTCCTCAACTAGCGGGGGGGCCTGGGGAGCTGTTTTTT	CASSPQLAGGPGELFF
-	-	TRBV7-2	TRBJ1-2	13	TGTGCCAGCAGCTTAGGCGGCGAGAATGGCTACACCTTC	CASSLGGENGYTF
TRBD2	-	TRBV19	TRBJ2-5	13	TGTGCCAGTAGGCTAGCGGGTCGAGAGACCCAGTACTTC	CASRLAGRETQYF
-	-	TRBV19	TRBJ2-3	14	TGTGCCAGTTCTGGGGGGTACCACACAGATACGCAGTATTTT	CASSGGYHTDTQYF
-	medium-sized	TRBV27	TRBJ1-2	14	TGTGCCAGCAAATTAATCGGGGGTGACTATGGCTACACCTTC	CASKLIGGDYGYTF
-	-	TRBV9	TRBJ1-6	15	TGTGCCAGCAGCGTAGGGGCAGGGGAGGGGTCACCCCTCCACTTT	CASSVGAGEGSPLHF
-	-	TRBV10-3	TRBJ2-7	15	TGTGCCATCAGTGATGGGCAGCAGCTCTCCTACGAGCAGTACTTC	CAISDGQQLSYEQYF
-	-	TRBV28	TRBJ2-2	12	TGTGCCACCCAGACGGGAATCGGGGAGCTGTTTTTT	CATQTGIGELFF
TRBD2	-	TRBV7-3	TRBJ2-1	16	TGTGCCAGCAGCCGTGAGCGGGACGGGGCCTTGAATGAGCAGTTCTTC	CASSRERDGALNEQFF
-	-	TRBV6-6	TRBJ2-7	14	TGTGCCAGCAGTTACGGGGGCCCCTCCTACGAGCAGTACTTC	CASSYGGPSYEQYF
-	-	TRBV13	TRBJ1-5	16	TGTGCCAGCAGCTTAGGAGGGACTGGGGCCAATCAGCCCCAGCATTTT	CASSLGGTGANQPQHF
-	-	TRBV7-6	TRBJ1-4	14	TGTGCCAGCAGCTTAACAGGAACTAATGAAAAACTGTTTTTT	CASSLTGTNEKLFF
TRBD2	-	TRBV6-1	TRBJ2-7	12	TGTGCCGTCCATCGGGGGGCCTACGAGCAGTACTTC	CAVHRGAYEQYF
TRBD2	once	TRBV7-2	TRBJ2-1	14	TGTGCCAGCAGCTGTTGCGGGGGGATGAATGAGCAGTTCTTC	CASSCCGGMNEQFF